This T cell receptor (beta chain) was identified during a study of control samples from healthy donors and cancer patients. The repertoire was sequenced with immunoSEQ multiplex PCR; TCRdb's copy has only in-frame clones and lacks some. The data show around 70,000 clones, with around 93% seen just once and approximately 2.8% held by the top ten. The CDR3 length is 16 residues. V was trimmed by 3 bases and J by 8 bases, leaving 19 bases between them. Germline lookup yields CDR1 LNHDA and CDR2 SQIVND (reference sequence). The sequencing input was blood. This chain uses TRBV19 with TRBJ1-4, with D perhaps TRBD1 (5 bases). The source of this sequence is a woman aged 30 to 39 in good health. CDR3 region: CASSMGRSGLEEKLFF. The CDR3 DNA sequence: TGTGCCAGTAGTATGGGTCGGTCAGGGCTTGAGGAAAAACTGTTTTTT.